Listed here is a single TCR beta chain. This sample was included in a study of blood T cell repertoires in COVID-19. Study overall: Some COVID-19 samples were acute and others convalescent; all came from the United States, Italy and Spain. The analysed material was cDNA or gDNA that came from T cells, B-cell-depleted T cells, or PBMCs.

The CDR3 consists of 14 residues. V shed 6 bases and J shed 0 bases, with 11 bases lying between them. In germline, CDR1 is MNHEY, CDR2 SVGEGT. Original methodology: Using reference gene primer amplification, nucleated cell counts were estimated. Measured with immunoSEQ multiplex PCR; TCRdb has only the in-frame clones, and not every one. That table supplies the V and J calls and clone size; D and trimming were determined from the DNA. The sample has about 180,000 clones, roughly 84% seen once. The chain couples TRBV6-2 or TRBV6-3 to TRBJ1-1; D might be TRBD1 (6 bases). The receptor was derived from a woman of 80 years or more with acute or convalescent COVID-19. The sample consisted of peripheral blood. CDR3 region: CASSLGQLNTEAFF. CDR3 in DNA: TGTGCCAGCAGCCTAGGACAGCTGAACACTGAAGCTTTCTTT.